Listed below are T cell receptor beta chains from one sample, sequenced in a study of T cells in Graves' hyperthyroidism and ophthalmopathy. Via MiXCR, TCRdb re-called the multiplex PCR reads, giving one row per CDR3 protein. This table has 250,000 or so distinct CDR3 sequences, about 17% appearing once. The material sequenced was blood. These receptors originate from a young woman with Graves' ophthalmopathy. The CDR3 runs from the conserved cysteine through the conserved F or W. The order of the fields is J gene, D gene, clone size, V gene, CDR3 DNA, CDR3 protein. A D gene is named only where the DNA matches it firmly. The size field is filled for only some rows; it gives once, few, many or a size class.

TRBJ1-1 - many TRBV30 TGTGCCTGGAGGTCCCCAGGAGGTAAGGCCACTGAAGCTTTCTTT CAWRSPGGKATEAFF
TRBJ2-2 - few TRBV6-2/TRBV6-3 TGTGCCAGCAGGCAGGGGTCCGGGGAGCTGTTTTTT CASRQGSGELFF
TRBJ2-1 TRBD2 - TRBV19 TGTGCCAGTAGGGGGGGACTAGCGGCCCTCCCCCGTGGCAATGAGCAGTTCTTC CASRGGLAALPRGNEQFF
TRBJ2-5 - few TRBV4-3 TGCGCCAGCAGCCAAGACAGGGGTTACGAGACCCAGTACTTC CASSQDRGYETQYF
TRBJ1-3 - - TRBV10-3 TGTGCCACCAGTCACCCGACGGACCGCTCTGGAAACACCATATATTTT CATSHPTDRSGNTIYF
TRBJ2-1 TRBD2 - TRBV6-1 TGTGCCAGCAGCCTCGTCGCTAGCGGGAGGTATGAGCAGTTCTTC CASSLVASGRYEQFF
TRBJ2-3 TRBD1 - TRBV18 TGTGCCAGCTCATACACCGGGACAGGGGTGGATACGCAGTATTTT CASSYTGTGVDTQYF
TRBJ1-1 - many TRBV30 TGTGCCTGGAGTGTACCAGGAGGGAACACTGAAGCTTTCTTT CAWSVPGGNTEAFF
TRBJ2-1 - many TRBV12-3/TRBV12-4 TGTGCCAGCAGTTTTACCCAGGGGAGGGACAATGAGCAGTTCTTC CASSFTQGRDNEQFF
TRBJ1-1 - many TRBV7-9 TGTGCCAGCAGCTTAGCGCTTATTTGTTTCTTT CASSLALICFF
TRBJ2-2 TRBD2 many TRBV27 TGTGCCAGCAGCCTTACTAGCGCCAGCACCGGGGAGCTGTTTTTT CASSLTSASTGELFF
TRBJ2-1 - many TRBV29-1 TGCAGCGTCGCCCCCGGGGTGGATTGGTACAATGAGCAGTTCTTC CSVAPGVDWYNEQFF
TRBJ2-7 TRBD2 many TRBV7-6 TGTGCCAGCAGCGCCCGGGAGGGACCCTACGAGCAGTACTTC CASSAREGPYEQYF
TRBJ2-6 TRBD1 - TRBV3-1 TGTGCCAGCAGCCCCCGGGACAGCTTTTCTGGGGCCAACGTCCTGACTTTC CASSPRDSFSGANVLTF
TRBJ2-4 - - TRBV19 TGTGCCAGTAGTATAGACGGGTCCAAAAACATTCAGTACTTC CASSIDGSKNIQYF
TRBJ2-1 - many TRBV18 TGTGCCAGCTCACCTGACAACGCCGATGAGCAGTTCTTC CASSPDNADEQFF
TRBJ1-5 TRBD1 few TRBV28 TGTGCCAGCACCCTAACCGGGACAGGGGGAAGTCGGCAGCCCCAGCATTTT CASTLTGTGGSRQPQHF
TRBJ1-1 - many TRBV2 TGTGCCAGCAGTTTCAGCGGGATTGAAGCTTTCTTT CASSFSGIEAFF
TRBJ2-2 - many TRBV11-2 TGTGCCAGCACCCAGGATTTGGCCTTTAGAGGGGAGCTGTTTTTT CASTQDLAFRGELFF
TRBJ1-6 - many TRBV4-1 TGCGCCAGCAGCCAAGAAGGGTACGGCAGTTCACCCCTCCACTTT CASSQEGYGSSPLHF
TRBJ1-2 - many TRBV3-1 TGTGCCAGCAGCCGAGCGGGGACTGGCTACACCTTC CASSRAGTGYTF
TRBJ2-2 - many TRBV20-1 TGCAGTGCTACCCACGGTCTCGCGAACACCGGGGAGCTGTTTTTT CSATHGLANTGELFF
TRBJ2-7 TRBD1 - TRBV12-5 TGTGCTAGTGCCCCGGGACAGGGGGCCTACGAGCAGTACTTC CASAPGQGAYEQYF
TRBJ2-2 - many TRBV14 TGTGCCAGCAGCCAATTACCTGGACAGACCAACACCGGGGAGCTGTTTTTT CASSQLPGQTNTGELFF
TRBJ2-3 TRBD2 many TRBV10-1 TGCGCCAGCAGTGATAGCGGGGGCTCGATGGATACGCAGTATTTT CASSDSGGSMDTQYF
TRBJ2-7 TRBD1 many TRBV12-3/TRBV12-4 TGTGCCAGCAGTTTAAAGGTACAGGGGGCCCACGAGCAGTACTTC CASSLKVQGAHEQYF
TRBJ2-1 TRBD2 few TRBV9 TGTGCCAGCAGTACTAGCGGGGCCTACAATGAGCAGTTCTTC CASSTSGAYNEQFF
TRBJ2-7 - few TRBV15 TGTGCCACCAGCAGAGAGCAGGGCAGCTCCTACGAGCAGTACTTC CATSREQGSSYEQYF
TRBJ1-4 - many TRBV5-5 TGTGCCAGCAGCCGGATTCCTGGTGAAAAACTGTTTTTT CASSRIPGEKLFF
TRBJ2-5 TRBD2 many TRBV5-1 TGCGCCAGCAGCTTGGGTCCTAGCGGGTACCAAGAGACCCAGTACTTC CASSLGPSGYQETQYF
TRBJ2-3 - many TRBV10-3 TGTGCCATCAGTGAAGGGGACCCAGATACGCAGTATTTT CAISEGDPDTQYF
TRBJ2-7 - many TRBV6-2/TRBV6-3 TGTGCCAGCAGTTACCTCGGGGGCGAGCAGTACTTC CASSYLGGEQYF
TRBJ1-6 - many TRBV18 TGTGCCAGCTCACCCCCGGGGACTATTAATTCACCCCTCCACTTT CASSPPGTINSPLHF
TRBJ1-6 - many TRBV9 TGTGCCAGCAGCGTAGAATTCACCAATTCACCCCTCCACTTT CASSVEFTNSPLHF
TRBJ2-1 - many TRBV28 TGTGCCAGCAATATCTTTAACAATGAGCAGTTCTTC CASNIFNNEQFF
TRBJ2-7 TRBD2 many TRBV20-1 TGCAGTGCTAGAGATCCAGCGGGAGTTTTCGCCTACGAGCAGTACTTC CSARDPAGVFAYEQYF
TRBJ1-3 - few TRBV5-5 TGTGCCAGCAGCTTTTCGGACAATGGAAACACCATATATTTT CASSFSDNGNTIYF
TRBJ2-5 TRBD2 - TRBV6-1 TGTGCCAGCAGCCGTAGCGGGGGGGGGTCAGAGACCCAGTACTTC CASSRSGGGSETQYF
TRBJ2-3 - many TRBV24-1 TGTGCCACCAGTGATCAGGGGCTTACGCAGTATTTT CATSDQGLTQYF
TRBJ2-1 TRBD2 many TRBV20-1 TGCAGTTCCAAGACTAGCGGGAGGGGCGGCTCCTACAATGAGCAGTTCTTC CSSKTSGRGGSYNEQFF
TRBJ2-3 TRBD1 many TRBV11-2 TGTGCCAGCAGCACCACCGACAGGGGCCCGTATACGCAGTATTTT CASSTTDRGPYTQYF
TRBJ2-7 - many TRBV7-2 TGTGCCAGCAGCTTAGGCAGGGGATACGAGCAGTACTTC CASSLGRGYEQYF
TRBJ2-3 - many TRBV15 TGTGCCACCAGCAGAGCCGGCGGGTCCACAGATACGCAGTATTTT CATSRAGGSTDTQYF
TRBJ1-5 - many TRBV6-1 TGTGCCAGCACCCAACCAATTAGTCAGGGAGGTGAGAGCAATCAGCCCCAGCATTTT CASTQPISQGGESNQPQHF
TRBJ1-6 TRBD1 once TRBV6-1 TGTGCCAGCAGTGCCGGGACAGGGGTCTCACCCCTCCACTTT CASSAGTGVSPLHF
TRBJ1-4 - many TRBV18 TGTGCCAGCTCACCTGGGGGTGAAAAACTGTTTTTT CASSPGGEKLFF
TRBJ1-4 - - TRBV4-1 TGCGCCAGCAGCCAAGATGCCCCGGGGGCGCAGTGGGAAAAACTGTTTTTT CASSQDAPGAQWEKLFF
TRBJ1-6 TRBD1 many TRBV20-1 TGCAGTGCTAGATCTCAGGACAGGGCTAATTCACCCCTCCACTTT CSARSQDRANSPLHF
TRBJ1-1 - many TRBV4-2 TGTGCCAGCAGCCAAGATGTAGCCATTGTAGTCACTGAAGCTTTCTTT CASSQDVAIVVTEAFF
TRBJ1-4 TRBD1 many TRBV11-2 TGTGCCAGCAGCTTAGGGGGGACAGGCTTTAAACTGTTTTTT CASSLGGTGFKLFF
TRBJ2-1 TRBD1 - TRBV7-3 TGTGCCAGCAGCTCCCGGGGGGGACAGGGGGCAGGCGAGCAGTTCTTC CASSSRGGQGAGEQFF
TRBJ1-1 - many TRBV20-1 TGCAGTGCTAGAACGGGACCGCTGAACACTGAAGCTTTCTTT CSARTGPLNTEAFF
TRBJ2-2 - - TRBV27 TGTGCCAGCAGTTTGCAGAACGGACGGACGAACACCGGGGAGCTGTTTTTT CASSLQNGRTNTGELFF
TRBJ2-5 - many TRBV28 TGTGCCAGCAGTTTTGCGCATACCCAAGAGACCCAGTACTTC CASSFAHTQETQYF
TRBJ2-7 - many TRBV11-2 TGTGCCAGCAGCGTTCGAAACAGGGTCAACGAGCAGTACTTC CASSVRNRVNEQYF
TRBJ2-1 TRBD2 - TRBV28 TGTGCCAGCAGGGAACGACTAGCGGGGGGCAATGAGCAGTTCTTC CASRERLAGGNEQFF
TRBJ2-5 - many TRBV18 TGTGCCAGCTCACCACCTACCGCGAACCAAGAGACCCAGTACTTC CASSPPTANQETQYF
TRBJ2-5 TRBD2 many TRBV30 TGTGCCTGGAGCGACAGGACTAGCGTCCAAGAGACCCAGTACTTC CAWSDRTSVQETQYF
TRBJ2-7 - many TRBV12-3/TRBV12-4 TGTGCCAGCAGTCCGGACCGCTTCTACGAGCAGTACTTC CASSPDRFYEQYF